Listed below are T cell receptor beta chains from one sample, sequenced in a study of blood T cell repertoires in COVID-19. TCRdb keeps only in-frame clones here, not all; method: immunoSEQ multiplex PCR. Here the sample spans just under 250,000 clones, around 87% being singletons. The specimen was peripheral blood. The receptors originated from a woman aged 30 to 39 who had recovered from COVID-19. Each CDR3 is given with its conserved first and last residue. A D gene is named only where the DNA matches it firmly. Only some rows state a clone size, as once, few, many or a class for expanded clones.

d_call: TRBD1; cdr3_length: 15; v_call: TRBV5-1; clone_size: NA; j_call: TRBJ2-7; cdr3_nt: TGCGCCAGCAGCTTCAGGACAGGGCCCCCCTACGAGCAGTACTTC; cdr3_aa: CASSFRTGPPYEQYF
d_call: TRBD2; cdr3_length: 15; v_call: TRBV5-6; clone_size: NA; j_call: TRBJ2-3; cdr3_nt: TGTGCCAGCAGCGCGGGGACTAGCGGGGGGTATACGCAGTATTTT; cdr3_aa: CASSAGTSGGYTQYF
d_call: NA; cdr3_length: 15; v_call: TRBV5-4; clone_size: NA; j_call: TRBJ2-1; cdr3_nt: TGTGCCAGCAGCTTGGGGGCAAGCTCCTACAATGAGCAGTTCTTC; cdr3_aa: CASSLGASSYNEQFF
d_call: TRBD2; cdr3_length: 14; v_call: TRBV9; clone_size: NA; j_call: TRBJ2-3; cdr3_nt: TGTGCCAGCAGCACCGGGACTAGCCCAGATACGCAGTATTTT; cdr3_aa: CASSTGTSPDTQYF
d_call: NA; cdr3_length: 12; v_call: TRBV29-1; clone_size: NA; j_call: TRBJ1-2; cdr3_nt: TGCAGCGTTGTTGAGACAAACTATGGCTACACCTTC; cdr3_aa: CSVVETNYGYTF
d_call: TRBD1; cdr3_length: 14; v_call: TRBV15; clone_size: NA; j_call: TRBJ2-7; cdr3_nt: TGTGCCACCAGCAGCCCGACAGGGCACTACGAGCAGTACTTC; cdr3_aa: CATSSPTGHYEQYF
d_call: NA; cdr3_length: 12; v_call: TRBV2; clone_size: NA; j_call: TRBJ2-7; cdr3_nt: TGTGCCAGCAGTGACAGGGGTGGGAGGCAGTACTTC; cdr3_aa: CASSDRGGRQYF
d_call: NA; cdr3_length: 16; v_call: TRBV18; clone_size: NA; j_call: TRBJ1-3; cdr3_nt: TGTGCCAGCTCATCGAAGACAGGCGATACTGGAAACACCATATATTTT; cdr3_aa: CASSSKTGDTGNTIYF
d_call: NA; cdr3_length: 16; v_call: TRBV19; clone_size: NA; j_call: TRBJ1-1; cdr3_nt: TGTGCCAGTAGTACCCCCGACAACCCAATGAACACTGAAGCTTTCTTT; cdr3_aa: CASSTPDNPMNTEAFF
d_call: TRBD1; cdr3_length: 16; v_call: TRBV12-5; clone_size: NA; j_call: TRBJ2-3; cdr3_nt: TGTGCTAGTGGTTTTTCAGGGGGCATTTTGACAGATACGCAGTATTTT; cdr3_aa: CASGFSGGILTDTQYF
d_call: TRBD2; cdr3_length: 16; v_call: TRBV20-1; clone_size: NA; j_call: TRBJ2-3; cdr3_nt: TGCAGTGCTAGTCCCATAGCGGGGGGTCTTCTTACCACGCAGTATTTT; cdr3_aa: CSASPIAGGLLTTQYF
d_call: NA; cdr3_length: 16; v_call: TRBV2; clone_size: NA; j_call: TRBJ2-1; cdr3_nt: TGTGCCAGCAGTGAAGCCGGCGGGGCCTCCTACAATGAGCAGTTCTTC; cdr3_aa: CASSEAGGASYNEQFF
d_call: NA; cdr3_length: 13; v_call: TRBV18; clone_size: NA; j_call: TRBJ1-1; cdr3_nt: TGTGCCAGCTCAACAAAAGGGGACACTGAAGCTTTCTTT; cdr3_aa: CASSTKGDTEAFF
d_call: TRBD1; cdr3_length: 17; v_call: TRBV18; clone_size: NA; j_call: TRBJ2-1; cdr3_nt: TGTGCCAGCTCACTTTATGACAGGGGGCAAAGTTACAATGAGCAGTTCTTC; cdr3_aa: CASSLYDRGQSYNEQFF
d_call: TRBD1; cdr3_length: 13; v_call: TRBV29-1; clone_size: NA; j_call: TRBJ2-3; cdr3_nt: TGCAGCGTAGAGGACAGGGTTCTAAATACGCAGTATTTT; cdr3_aa: CSVEDRVLNTQYF
d_call: NA; cdr3_length: 13; v_call: TRBV4-3; clone_size: NA; j_call: TRBJ1-5; cdr3_nt: TGCGCCAGCAGCCCCGAAGGGGGTCAGCCCCAGCATTTT; cdr3_aa: CASSPEGGQPQHF
d_call: NA; cdr3_length: 14; v_call: TRBV9; clone_size: NA; j_call: TRBJ2-1; cdr3_nt: TGTGCCAGAATTGGGCAGGGGAAGCACAATGAGCAGTTCTTC; cdr3_aa: CARIGQGKHNEQFF
d_call: TRBD1; cdr3_length: 17; v_call: TRBV7-6; clone_size: NA; j_call: TRBJ2-7; cdr3_nt: TGTGCCAGCAGCTTAGAGGGGGTCGGGACAGGGGATTACGAGCAGTACTTC; cdr3_aa: CASSLEGVGTGDYEQYF
d_call: TRBD1; cdr3_length: 15; v_call: TRBV7-9; clone_size: few; j_call: TRBJ1-4; cdr3_nt: TGTGCCAGCAGCTTAAGCCCGACAGGGAGTGAAAAACTGTTTTTT; cdr3_aa: CASSLSPTGSEKLFF
d_call: TRBD1; cdr3_length: 14; v_call: TRBV20-1; clone_size: NA; j_call: TRBJ2-1; cdr3_nt: TGCAGTGCTAGTGGGGACAGATCCTTAGGTGAGCAGTTCTTC; cdr3_aa: CSASGDRSLGEQFF
d_call: NA; cdr3_length: 16; v_call: TRBV11-2; clone_size: few; j_call: TRBJ2-2; cdr3_nt: TGTGCCAGCAGCTTAGTACCGGGACACCTTACCGGGGAGCTGTTTTTT; cdr3_aa: CASSLVPGHLTGELFF
d_call: NA; cdr3_length: 12; v_call: TRBV6-5; clone_size: NA; j_call: TRBJ1-1; cdr3_nt: TGTGCCAGCAGTTCACGGACAGAGGAAGCTTTCTTT; cdr3_aa: CASSSRTEEAFF
d_call: NA; cdr3_length: 13; v_call: TRBV12-5; clone_size: NA; j_call: TRBJ2-1; cdr3_nt: TGTGCTAGTGGCTCGGAGGGTGGTAATGAGCAGTTCTTC; cdr3_aa: CASGSEGGNEQFF
d_call: NA; cdr3_length: 15; v_call: TRBV7-9; clone_size: NA; j_call: TRBJ1-6; cdr3_nt: TGTGCCAGCAGCTTAGGTGGGGGCTTGAATTCACCCCTCCACTTT; cdr3_aa: CASSLGGGLNSPLHF
d_call: NA; cdr3_length: 15; v_call: TRBV11-2; clone_size: NA; j_call: TRBJ2-1; cdr3_nt: TGTGCCAGCAGCTTAGAAGGTGGCAGGGACAATGAGCAGTTCTTC; cdr3_aa: CASSLEGGRDNEQFF
d_call: NA; cdr3_length: 13; v_call: TRBV6-4; clone_size: NA; j_call: TRBJ1-1; cdr3_nt: TGTGCCAGCAGTACCGACAGGAACACTGAAGCTTTCTTT; cdr3_aa: CASSTDRNTEAFF
d_call: TRBD2; cdr3_length: 18; v_call: TRBV5-1; clone_size: NA; j_call: TRBJ2-5; cdr3_nt: TGCGCCAGCAGCTTGGCCTTAGGGACTAGCGGGTTCCAAGAGACCCAGTACTTC; cdr3_aa: CASSLALGTSGFQETQYF
d_call: TRBD1; cdr3_length: 14; v_call: TRBV6-2/TRBV6-3; clone_size: few; j_call: TRBJ1-5; cdr3_nt: TGTGCCAGCAGTTACACAGGGGGCAATCAGCCCCAGCATTTT; cdr3_aa: CASSYTGGNQPQHF
d_call: NA; cdr3_length: 15; v_call: TRBV6-5; clone_size: NA; j_call: TRBJ1-5; cdr3_nt: TGTGCCACCCTACACGCGTTGCGGCTCAATCAGCCCCAGCATTTT; cdr3_aa: CATLHALRLNQPQHF
d_call: TRBD2; cdr3_length: 15; v_call: TRBV28; clone_size: once; j_call: TRBJ2-5; cdr3_nt: TGTGCCAGCAGTCCCGGGGGGGTTGGACAAGAGACCCAGTACTTC; cdr3_aa: CASSPGGVGQETQYF
d_call: NA; cdr3_length: 12; v_call: TRBV6-2/TRBV6-3; clone_size: once; j_call: TRBJ1-1; cdr3_nt: TGTGCCAGCAGTTGGGCGAACACTGAAGCTTTCTTT; cdr3_aa: CASSWANTEAFF
d_call: NA; cdr3_length: 17; v_call: TRBV7-2; clone_size: NA; j_call: TRBJ2-7; cdr3_nt: TGTGCCAGCAGCTTAAGTTTGCAGGCTTTAAGCTCCTACGAGCAGTACTTC; cdr3_aa: CASSLSLQALSSYEQYF
d_call: TRBD1; cdr3_length: 14; v_call: TRBV29-1; clone_size: NA; j_call: TRBJ1-1; cdr3_nt: TGCAGCGTCAAATTCTACAGGGGAGAAACTGAAGCTTTCTTT; cdr3_aa: CSVKFYRGETEAFF
d_call: NA; cdr3_length: 19; v_call: TRBV5-5; clone_size: NA; j_call: TRBJ1-2; cdr3_nt: TGTGCCAGCAGCTTGCCCGATAAGCTGCCAATGGCTCGGGGCTATGGCTACACCTTC; cdr3_aa: CASSLPDKLPMARGYGYTF
d_call: NA; cdr3_length: 13; v_call: TRBV9; clone_size: NA; j_call: TRBJ1-2; cdr3_nt: TGTGCCAGCAGCGTAGACGGGTTGGATGGCTACACCTTC; cdr3_aa: CASSVDGLDGYTF
d_call: TRBD1; cdr3_length: 17; v_call: TRBV3-1/TRBV3-2; clone_size: NA; j_call: TRBJ1-1; cdr3_nt: TGTGCCAGCAGCTCTAAGACAGGGGACGGTTTTAACACTGAAGCTTTCTTT; cdr3_aa: CASSSKTGDGFNTEAFF
d_call: TRBD1; cdr3_length: 15; v_call: TRBV6-2/TRBV6-3; clone_size: once; j_call: TRBJ1-6; cdr3_nt: TGTGCCAGCAGTTTGAGGACAGGGACGGTGTCACCCCTCCACTTT; cdr3_aa: CASSLRTGTVSPLHF